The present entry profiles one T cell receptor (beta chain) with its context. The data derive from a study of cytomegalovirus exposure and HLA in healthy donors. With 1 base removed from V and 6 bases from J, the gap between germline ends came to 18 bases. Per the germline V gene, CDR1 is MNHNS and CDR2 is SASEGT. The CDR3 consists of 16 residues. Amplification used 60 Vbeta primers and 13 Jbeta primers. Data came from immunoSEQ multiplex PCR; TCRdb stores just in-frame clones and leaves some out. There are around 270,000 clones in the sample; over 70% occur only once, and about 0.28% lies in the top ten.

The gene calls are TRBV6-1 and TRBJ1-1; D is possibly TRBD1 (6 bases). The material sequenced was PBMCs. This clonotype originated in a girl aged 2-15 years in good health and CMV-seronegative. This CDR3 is CASSEDRAFRFSEAFF. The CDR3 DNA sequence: TGTGCCAGCAGTGAAGACAGGGCCTTCCGTTTCTCTGAAGCTTTCTTT.